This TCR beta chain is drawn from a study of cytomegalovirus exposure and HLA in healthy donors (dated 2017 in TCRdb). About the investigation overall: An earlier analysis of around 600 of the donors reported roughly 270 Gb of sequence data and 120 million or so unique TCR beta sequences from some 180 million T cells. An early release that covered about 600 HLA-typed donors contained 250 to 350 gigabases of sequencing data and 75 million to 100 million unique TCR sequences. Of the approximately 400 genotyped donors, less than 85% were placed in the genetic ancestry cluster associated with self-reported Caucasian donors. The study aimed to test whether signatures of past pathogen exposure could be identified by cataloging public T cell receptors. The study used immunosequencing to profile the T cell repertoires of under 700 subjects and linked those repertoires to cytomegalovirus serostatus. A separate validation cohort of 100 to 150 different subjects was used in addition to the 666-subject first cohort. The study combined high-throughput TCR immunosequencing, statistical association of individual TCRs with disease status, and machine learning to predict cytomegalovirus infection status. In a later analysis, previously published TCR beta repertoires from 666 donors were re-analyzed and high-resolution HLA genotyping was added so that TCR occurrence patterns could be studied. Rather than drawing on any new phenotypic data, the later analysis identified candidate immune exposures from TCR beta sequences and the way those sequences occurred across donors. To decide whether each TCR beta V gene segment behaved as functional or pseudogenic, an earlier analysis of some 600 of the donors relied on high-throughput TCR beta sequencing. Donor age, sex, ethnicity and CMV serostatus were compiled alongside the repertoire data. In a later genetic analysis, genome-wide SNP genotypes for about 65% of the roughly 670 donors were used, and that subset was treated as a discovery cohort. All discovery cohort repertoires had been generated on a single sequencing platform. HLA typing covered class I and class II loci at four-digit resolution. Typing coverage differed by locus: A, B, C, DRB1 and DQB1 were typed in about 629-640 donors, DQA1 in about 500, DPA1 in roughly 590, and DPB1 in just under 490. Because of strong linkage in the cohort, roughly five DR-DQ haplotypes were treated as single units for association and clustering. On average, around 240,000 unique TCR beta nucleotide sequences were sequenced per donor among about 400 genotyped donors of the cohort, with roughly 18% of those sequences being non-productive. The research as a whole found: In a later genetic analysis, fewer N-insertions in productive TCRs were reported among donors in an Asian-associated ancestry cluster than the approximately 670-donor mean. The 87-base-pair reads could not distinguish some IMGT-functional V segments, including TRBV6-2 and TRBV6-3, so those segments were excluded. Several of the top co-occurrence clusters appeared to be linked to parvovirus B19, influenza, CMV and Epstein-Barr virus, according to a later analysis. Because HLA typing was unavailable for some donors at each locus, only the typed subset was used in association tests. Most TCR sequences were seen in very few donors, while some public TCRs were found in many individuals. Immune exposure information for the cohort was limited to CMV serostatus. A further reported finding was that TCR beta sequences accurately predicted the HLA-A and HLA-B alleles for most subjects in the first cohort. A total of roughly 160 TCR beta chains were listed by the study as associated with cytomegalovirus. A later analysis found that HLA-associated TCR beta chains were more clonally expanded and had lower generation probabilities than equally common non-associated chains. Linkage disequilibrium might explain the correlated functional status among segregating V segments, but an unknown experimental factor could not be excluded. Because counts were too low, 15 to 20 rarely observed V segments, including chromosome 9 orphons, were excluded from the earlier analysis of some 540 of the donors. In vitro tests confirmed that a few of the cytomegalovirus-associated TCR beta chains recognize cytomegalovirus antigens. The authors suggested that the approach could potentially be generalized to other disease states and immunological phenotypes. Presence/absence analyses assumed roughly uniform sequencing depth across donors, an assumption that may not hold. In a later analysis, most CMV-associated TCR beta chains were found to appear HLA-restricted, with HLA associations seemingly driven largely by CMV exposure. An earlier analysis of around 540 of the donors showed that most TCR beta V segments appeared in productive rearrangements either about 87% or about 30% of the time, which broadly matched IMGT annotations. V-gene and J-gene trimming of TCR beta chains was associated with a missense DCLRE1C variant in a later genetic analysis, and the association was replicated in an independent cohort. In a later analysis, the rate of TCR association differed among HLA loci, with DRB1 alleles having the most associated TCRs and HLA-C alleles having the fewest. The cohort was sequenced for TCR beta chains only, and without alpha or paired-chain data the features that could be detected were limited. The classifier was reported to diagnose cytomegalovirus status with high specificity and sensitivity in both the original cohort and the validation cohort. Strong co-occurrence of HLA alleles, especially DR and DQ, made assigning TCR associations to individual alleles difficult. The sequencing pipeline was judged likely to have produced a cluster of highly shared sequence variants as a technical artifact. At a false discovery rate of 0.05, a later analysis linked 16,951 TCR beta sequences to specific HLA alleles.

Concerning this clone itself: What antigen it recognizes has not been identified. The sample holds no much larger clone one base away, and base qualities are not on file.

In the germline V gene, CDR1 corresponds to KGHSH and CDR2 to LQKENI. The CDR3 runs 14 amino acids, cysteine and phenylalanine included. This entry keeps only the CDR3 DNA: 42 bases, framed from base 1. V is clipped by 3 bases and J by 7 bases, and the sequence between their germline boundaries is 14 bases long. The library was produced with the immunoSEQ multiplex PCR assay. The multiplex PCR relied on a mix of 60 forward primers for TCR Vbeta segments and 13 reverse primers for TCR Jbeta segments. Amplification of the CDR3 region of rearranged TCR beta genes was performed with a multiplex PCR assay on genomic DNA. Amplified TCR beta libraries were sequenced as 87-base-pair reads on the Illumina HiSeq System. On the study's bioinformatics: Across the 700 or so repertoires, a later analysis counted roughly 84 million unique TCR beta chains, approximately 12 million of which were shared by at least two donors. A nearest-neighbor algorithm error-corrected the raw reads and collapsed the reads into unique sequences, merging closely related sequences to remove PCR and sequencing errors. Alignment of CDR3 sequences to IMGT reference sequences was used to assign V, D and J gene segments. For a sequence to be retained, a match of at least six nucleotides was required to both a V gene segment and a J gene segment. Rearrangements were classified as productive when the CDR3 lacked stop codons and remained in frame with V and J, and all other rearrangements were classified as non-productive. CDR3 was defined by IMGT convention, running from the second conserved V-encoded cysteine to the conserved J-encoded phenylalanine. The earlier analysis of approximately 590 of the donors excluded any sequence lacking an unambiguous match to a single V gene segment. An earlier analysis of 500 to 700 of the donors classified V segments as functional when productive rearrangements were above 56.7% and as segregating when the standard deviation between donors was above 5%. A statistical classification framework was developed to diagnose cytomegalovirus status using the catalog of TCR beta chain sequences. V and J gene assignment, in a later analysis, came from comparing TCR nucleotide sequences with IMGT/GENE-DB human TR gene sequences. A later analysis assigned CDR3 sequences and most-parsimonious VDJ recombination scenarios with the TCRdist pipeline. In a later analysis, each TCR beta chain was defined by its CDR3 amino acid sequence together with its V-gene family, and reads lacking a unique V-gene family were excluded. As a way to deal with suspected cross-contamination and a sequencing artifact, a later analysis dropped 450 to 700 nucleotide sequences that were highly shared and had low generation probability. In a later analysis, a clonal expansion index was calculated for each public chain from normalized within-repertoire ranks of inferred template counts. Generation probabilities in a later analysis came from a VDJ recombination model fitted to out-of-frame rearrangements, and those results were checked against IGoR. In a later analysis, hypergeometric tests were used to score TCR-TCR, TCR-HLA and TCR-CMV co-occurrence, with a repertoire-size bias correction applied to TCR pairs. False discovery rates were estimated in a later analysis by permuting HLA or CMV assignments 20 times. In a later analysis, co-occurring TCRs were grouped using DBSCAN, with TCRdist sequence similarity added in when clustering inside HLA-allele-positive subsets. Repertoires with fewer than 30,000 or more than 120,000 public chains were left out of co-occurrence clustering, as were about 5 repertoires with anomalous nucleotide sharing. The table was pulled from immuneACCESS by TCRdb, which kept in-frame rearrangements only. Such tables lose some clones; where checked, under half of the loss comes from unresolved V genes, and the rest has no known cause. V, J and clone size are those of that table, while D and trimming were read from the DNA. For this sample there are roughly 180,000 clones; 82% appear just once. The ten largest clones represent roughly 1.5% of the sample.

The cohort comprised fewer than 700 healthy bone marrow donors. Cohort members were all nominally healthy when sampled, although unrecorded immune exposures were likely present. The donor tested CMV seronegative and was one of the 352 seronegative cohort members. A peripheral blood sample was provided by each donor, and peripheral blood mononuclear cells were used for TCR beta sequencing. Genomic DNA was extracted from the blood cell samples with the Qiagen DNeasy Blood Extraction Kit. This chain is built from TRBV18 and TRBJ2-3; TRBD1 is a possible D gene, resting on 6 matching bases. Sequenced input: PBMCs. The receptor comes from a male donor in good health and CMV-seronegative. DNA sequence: TGTGCCAGCTCACCCGCAGGGGCCCCTAATACGCAGTATTTT. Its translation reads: CASSPAGAPNTQYF.